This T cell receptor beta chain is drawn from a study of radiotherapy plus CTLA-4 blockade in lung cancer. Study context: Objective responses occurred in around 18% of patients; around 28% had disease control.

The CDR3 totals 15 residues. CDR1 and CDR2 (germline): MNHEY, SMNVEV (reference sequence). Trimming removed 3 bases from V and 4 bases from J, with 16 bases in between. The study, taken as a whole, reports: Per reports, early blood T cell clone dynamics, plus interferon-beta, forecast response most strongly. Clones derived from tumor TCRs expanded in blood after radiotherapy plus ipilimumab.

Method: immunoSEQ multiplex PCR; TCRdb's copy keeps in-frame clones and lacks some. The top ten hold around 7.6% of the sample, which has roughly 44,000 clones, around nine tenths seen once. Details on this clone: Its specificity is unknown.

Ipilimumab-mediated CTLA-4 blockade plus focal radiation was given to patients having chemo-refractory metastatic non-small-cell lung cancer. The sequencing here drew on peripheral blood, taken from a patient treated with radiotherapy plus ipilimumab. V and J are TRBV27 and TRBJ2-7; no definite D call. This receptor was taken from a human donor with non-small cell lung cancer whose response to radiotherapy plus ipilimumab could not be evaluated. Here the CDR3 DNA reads TGTGCCAGCAGTTTCGGTAATTCGGGTGCTTACGAGCAGTACTTC. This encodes CASSFGNSGAYEQYF.